This T cell receptor (beta chain) emerged from a study of PD-1 blockade in classical Hodgkin lymphoma. Study as a whole: Patients were treated with nivolumab at 3 mg/kg, and this was given intravenously every 2 weeks. Study conclusions and caveats: It was reported that newly diagnosed patients had less baseline TCR diversity than healthy donors. CD4+ TCR diversity climbed significantly by C4D1, unlike CD8+ TCR diversity. Among the patients, those starting nivolumab under 1 year after ASCT were excluded.

Clones were read by immunoSEQ multiplex PCR, and TCRdb kept only the in-frame ones, dropping some. In the table there are about 110,000 clones, 80% to 90% of which are singletons. Brentuximab vedotin exposure varied among the patients, all of whom had relapsed after autologous stem cell transplantation. The germline V gene has CDR1 MDHEN and CDR2 SYDVKM. Germline trimming cut 3 bases from V and 3 bases from J; bases unmatched to any gene: 3. The CDR3 consists of 15 residues. A note on this clone: Its antigen is not known.

The sequenced sample was peripheral blood mononuclear cells (PBMCs), obtained before the second cycle of nivolumab. The clonotype comes from a human donor with classical Hodgkin lymphoma. The rearrangement uses TRBV28 and TRBJ2-2; 8 nucleotides agree with TRBD2. In DNA form, the CDR3 reads TGTGCCAGCAGTTTTCAGCGGGGGTACACCGGGGAGCTGTTTTTT. Translated, it gives CASSFQRGYTGELFF.